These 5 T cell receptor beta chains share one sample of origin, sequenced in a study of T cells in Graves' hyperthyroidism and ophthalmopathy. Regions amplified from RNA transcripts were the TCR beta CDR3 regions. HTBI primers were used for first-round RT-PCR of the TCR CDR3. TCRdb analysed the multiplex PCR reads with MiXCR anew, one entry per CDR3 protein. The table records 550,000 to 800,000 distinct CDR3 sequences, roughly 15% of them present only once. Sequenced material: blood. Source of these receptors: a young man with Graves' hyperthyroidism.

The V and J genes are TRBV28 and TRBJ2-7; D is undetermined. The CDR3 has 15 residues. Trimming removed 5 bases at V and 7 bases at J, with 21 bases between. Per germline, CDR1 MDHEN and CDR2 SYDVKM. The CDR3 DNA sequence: TGTGCCAGCAGTAGCTTTACCGACACGATTGGAGAGCAGTACTTC. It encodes CASSSFTDTIGEQYF. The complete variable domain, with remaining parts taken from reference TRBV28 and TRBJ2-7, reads DVKVTQSSRYLVKRTGEKVFLECVQDMDHENMFWYRQDPGLGLRLIYFSYDVKMKEKGDIPEGYSVSREKKERFSLILESASTNQTSMYLCASSSFTDTIGEQYFGPGTRLTVT.

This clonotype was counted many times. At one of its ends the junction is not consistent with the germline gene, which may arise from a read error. CDR3 DNA sequence: TGTGCCAGCAGTACCCTGGGGGAGACCCTGTTCTTC. Translating it yields CASSTLGETLFF. The chain joins TRBV28 to TRBJ2-5; perhaps D is TRBD1 or TRBD2 (5 bases each). The CDR3 consists of 12 residues. CDR1 and CDR2 (germline): MDHEN, SYDVKM. The full variable domain, rest sourced from reference TRBV28 and TRBJ2-5, is DVKVTQSSRYLVKRTGEKVFLECVQDMDHENMFWYRQDPGLGLRLIYFSYDVKMKEKGDIPEGYSVSREKKERFSLILESASTNQTSMYLCASSTLGETLFFGPGTRLLVL.

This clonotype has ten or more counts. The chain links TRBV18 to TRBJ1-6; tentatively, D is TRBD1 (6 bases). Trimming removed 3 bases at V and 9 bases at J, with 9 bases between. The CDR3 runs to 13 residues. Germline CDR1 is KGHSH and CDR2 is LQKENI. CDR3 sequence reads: CASSPDSISPLHF. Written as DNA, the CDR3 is TGTGCCAGCTCACCGGACAGTATTTCACCCCTCCACTTT.

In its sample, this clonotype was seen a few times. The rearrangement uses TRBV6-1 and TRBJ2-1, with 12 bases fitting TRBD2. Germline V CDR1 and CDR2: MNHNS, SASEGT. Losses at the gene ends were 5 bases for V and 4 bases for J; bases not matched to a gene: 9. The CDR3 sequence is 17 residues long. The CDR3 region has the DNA TGTGCCAGCAGTCCACGTTTACTAGCGGGAGGATACAATGAGCAGTTCTTC. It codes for CASSPRLLAGGYNEQFF.

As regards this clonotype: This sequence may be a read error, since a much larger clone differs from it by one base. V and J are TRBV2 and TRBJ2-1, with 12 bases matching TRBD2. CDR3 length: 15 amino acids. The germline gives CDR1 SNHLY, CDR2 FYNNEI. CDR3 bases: TGTGCCATCAGTGAATCGACTAGCGGGAGCCATGAGCAGTTCTTC. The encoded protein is CAISESTSGSHEQFF.